This is a list of T cell receptor beta chains from one sample in a study of CD8 T cells in Susac syndrome. TCRdb passed the immunoSEQ multiplex PCR reads through MiXCR, listing each CDR3 protein once. The sample lists 120,000 to 150,000 distinct CDR3 sequences, approximately 94% occurring once. What was sequenced was CD4+ T cells from PBMCs. These TCRs come from a human donor in good health. CDR3s include the opening cysteine and the closing phenylalanine or tryptophan. D genes are given only for firm matches. Expanded clones are given a class, and other clones once, few, many or no size at all.

abundance,d_gene,j_gene,v_gene,CDR3aa,CDR3nt
-,-,TRBJ1-4,TRBV6-1,CASSDYPPANEKLFF,TGTGCCAGCAGTGACTACCCGCCCGCTAATGAAAAACTGTTTTTT
-,TRBD1,TRBJ2-6,TRBV10-2,CASSGATGGFSGANVLTF,TGCGCCAGCAGTGGTGCGACAGGGGGATTCTCTGGGGCCAACGTCCTGACTTTC
-,TRBD1,TRBJ1-1,TRBV7-9,CASSSPGTGVNTEAFF,TGTGCCAGCAGCTCACCCGGGACAGGGGTGAACACTGAAGCTTTCTTT
-,TRBD1,TRBJ2-5,TRBV2,CASRTGGQETQYF,TGTGCCAGCCGAACAGGGGGCCAAGAGACCCAGTACTTC
-,-,TRBJ2-6,TRBV5-1,CASSLALSGANVLTF,TGCGCCAGCAGCTTGGCACTCTCTGGGGCCAACGTCCTGACTTTC
once,-,TRBJ1-3,TRBV29-1,CSVGPNRERDTIYF,TGCAGCGTTGGGCCAAACAGGGAGAGGGACACCATATATTTT
once,-,TRBJ2-5,TRBV7-6,CASSLGDWRDRLETQYF,TGTGCCAGCAGCTTAGGGGACTGGCGGGATCGTTTGGAGACCCAGTACTTC
-,-,TRBJ2-6,TRBV5-1,CASQDSSGANVLTF,TGCGCCAGCCAAGACAGCTCTGGGGCCAACGTCCTGACTTTC
-,TRBD1,TRBJ2-5,TRBV28,CASSYASGGGQETQYF,TGTGCCAGCAGTTACGCCTCAGGGGGTGGGCAAGAGACCCAGTACTTC
-,TRBD1,TRBJ2-2,TRBV5-6,CASSLGRTGTASLVPGELFF,TGTGCCAGCAGCTTGGGACGTACCGGGACAGCTAGTCTAGTACCGGGGGAGCTGTTTTTT
-,-,TRBJ1-1,TRBV5-1,CASSWDGGTEAFF,TGCGCCAGCAGCTGGGACGGTGGCACTGAAGCTTTCTTT